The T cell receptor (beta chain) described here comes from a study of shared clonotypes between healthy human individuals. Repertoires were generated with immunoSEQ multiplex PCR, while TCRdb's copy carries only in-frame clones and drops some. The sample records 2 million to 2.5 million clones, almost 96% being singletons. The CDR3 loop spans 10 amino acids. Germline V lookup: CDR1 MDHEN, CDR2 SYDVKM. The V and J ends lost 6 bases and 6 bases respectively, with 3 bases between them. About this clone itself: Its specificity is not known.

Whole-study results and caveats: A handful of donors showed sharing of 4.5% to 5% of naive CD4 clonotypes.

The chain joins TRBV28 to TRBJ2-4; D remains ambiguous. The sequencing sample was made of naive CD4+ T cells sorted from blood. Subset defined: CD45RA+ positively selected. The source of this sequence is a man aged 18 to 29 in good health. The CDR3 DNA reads TGTGCCAGCAGACTAAACATTCAGTACTTC. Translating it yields CASRLNIQYF.